One TCR beta chain is described in this entry. RNA in amounts of about 0.5 to 1 ug was reverse transcribed with random hexamers. TCRdb reprocessed the immunoSEQ multiplex PCR reads with MiXCR, giving one entry per CDR3 protein. The profile shows under 200,000 distinct CDR3 sequences, roughly 95% of them singletons. The data originate from a study of CD8 T cells in Susac syndrome. CDR1 SGHAT and CDR2 FQNNGV come from the germline V gene. The CDR3 is made up of 13 amino acids. J gave up 5 bases and V 5 bases, and 3 bases lay outside the gene matches. Sequenced material: CD4+ T cells from PBMCs. The rearrangement uses TRBV11-2 and TRBJ2-1; 7 positions agree with TRBD1. The sequence was obtained from a human donor in good health. In DNA, the CDR3 is TGTGCCAGCAGCCGGGACAGCAACAATGAGCAGTTCTTC. Its translation: CASSRDSNNEQFF.